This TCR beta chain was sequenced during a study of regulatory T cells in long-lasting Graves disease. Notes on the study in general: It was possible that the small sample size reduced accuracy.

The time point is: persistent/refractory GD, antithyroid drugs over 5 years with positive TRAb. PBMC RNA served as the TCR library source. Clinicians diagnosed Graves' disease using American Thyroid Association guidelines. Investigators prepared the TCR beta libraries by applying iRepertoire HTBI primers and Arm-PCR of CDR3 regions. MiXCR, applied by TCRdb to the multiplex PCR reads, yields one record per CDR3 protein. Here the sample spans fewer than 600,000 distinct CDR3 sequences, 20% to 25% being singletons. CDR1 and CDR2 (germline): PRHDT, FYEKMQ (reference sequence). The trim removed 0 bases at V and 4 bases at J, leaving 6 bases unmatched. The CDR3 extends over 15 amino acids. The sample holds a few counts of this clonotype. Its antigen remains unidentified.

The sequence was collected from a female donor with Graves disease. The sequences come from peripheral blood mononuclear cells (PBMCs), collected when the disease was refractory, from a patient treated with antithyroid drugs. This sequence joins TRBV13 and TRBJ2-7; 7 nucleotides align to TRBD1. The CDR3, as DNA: TGTGCCAGCAGCTTAGGTACAGGGGCCTCATACGAGCAGTACTTC. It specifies CASSLGTGASYEQYF.